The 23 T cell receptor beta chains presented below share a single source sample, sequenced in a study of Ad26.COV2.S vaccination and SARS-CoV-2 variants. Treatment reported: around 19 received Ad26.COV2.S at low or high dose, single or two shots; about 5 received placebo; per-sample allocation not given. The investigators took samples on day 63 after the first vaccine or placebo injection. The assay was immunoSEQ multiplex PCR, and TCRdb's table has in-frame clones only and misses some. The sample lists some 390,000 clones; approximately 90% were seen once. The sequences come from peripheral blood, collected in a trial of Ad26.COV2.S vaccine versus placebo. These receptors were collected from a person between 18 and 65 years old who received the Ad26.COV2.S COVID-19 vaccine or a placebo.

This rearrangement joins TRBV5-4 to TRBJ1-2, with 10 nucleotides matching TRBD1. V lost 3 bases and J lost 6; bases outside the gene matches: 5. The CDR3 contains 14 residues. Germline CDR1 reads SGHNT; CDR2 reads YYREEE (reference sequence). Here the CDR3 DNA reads TGTGCCAGCAGCTCGTCCGGGACAGGGGATGGCTACACCTTC. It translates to CASSSSGTGDGYTF.

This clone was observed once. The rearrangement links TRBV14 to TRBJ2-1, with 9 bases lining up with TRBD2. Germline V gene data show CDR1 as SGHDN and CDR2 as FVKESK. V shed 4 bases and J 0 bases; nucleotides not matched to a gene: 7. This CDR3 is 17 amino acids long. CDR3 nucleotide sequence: TGTGCCAGCAGCCCCTACCTAGCGGGGATCTCCTACAATGAGCAGTTCTTC. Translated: CASSPYLAGISYNEQFF. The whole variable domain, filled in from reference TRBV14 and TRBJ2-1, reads EAGVTQFPSHSVIEKGQTVTLRCDPISGHDNLYWYRRVMGKEIKFLLHFVKESKQDESGMPNNRFLAERTGGTYSTLKVQPAELEDSGVYFCASSPYLAGISYNEQFFGPGTRLTVL.

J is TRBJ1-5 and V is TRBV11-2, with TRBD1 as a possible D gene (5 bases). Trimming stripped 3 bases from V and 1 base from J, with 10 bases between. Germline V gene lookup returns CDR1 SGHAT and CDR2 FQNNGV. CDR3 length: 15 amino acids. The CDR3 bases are TGTGCCAGCAGCTTTGACGGGGCGAGCAATCAGCCCCAGCATTTT. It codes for CASSFDGASNQPQHF. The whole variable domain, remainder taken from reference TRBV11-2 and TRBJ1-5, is EAGVAQSPRYKIIEKRQSVAFWCNPISGHATLYWYQQILGQGPKLLIQFQNNGVVDDSQLPKDRFSAERLKGVDSTLKIQPAKLEDSAVYLCASSFDGASNQPQHFGDGTRLSIL.

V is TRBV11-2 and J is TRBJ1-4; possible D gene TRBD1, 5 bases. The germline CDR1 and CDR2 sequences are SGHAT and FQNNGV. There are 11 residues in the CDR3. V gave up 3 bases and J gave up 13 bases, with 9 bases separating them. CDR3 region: CASSLPGPLFF. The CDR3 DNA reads TGTGCCAGCAGCTTGCCGGGACCACTGTTTTTT. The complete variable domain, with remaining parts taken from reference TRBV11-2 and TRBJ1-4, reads EAGVAQSPRYKIIEKRQSVAFWCNPISGHATLYWYQQILGQGPKLLIQFQNNGVVDDSQLPKDRFSAERLKGVDSTLKIQPAKLEDSAVYLCASSLPGPLFFGSGTQLSVL.

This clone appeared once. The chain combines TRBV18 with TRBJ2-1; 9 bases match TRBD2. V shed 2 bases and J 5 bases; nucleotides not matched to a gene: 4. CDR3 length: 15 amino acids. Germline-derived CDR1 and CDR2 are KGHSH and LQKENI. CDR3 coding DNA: TGTGCCAGCTCACCAAAAGCGGGGGGCCACAATGAGCAGTTCTTC. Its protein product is CASSPKAGGHNEQFF. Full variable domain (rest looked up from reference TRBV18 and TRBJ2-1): NAGVMQNPRHLVRRRGQEARLRCSPMKGHSHVYWYRQLPEEGLKFMVYLQKENIIDESGMPKERFSAEFPKEGPSILRIQQVVRGDSAAYFCASSPKAGGHNEQFFGPGTRLTVL.

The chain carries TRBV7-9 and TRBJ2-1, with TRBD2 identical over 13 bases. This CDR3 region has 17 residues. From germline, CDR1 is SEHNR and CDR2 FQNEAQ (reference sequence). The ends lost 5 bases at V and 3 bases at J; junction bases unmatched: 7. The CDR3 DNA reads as TGTGCCAGCAGCCATGGACTAGCGGGGGAGTTCTACAATGAGCAGTTCTTC. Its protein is CASSHGLAGEFYNEQFF. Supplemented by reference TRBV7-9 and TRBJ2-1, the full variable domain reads DTGVSQNPRHKITKRGQNVTFRCDPISEHNRLYWYRQTLGQGPEFLTYFQNEAQLEKSRLLSDRFSAERPKGSFSTLEIQRTEQGDSAMYLCASSHGLAGEFYNEQFFGPGTRLTVL.

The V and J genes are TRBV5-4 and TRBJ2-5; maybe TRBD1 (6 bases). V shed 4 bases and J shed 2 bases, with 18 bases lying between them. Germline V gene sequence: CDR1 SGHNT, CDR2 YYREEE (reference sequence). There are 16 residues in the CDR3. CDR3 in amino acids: CASSPSSRDTQETQYF. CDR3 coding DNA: TGTGCCAGCAGCCCTTCCTCCCGGGACACTCAAGAGACCCAGTACTTC.

In nucleotides, the CDR3 is TGTGCCAGCAGCCCCCAGCTCGGGAAAGGGGGATACAATGAGCAGTTCTTC. This codes for CASSPQLGKGGYNEQFF. The chain combines TRBV14 with TRBJ2-1; tentatively, D is TRBD1 (6 bases). Trimming shortened V by 4 bases and J by 4 bases, and 20 bases separated the two germline ends. In germline, CDR1 is SGHDN, CDR2 FVKESK. The CDR3 sequence is 17 residues long.

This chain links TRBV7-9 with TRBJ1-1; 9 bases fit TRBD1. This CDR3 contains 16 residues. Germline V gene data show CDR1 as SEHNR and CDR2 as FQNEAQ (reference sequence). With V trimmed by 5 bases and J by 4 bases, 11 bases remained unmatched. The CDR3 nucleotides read TGTGCCAGCAGCCCAGGGGCTGGGGACAGGGTCACTGAAGCTTTCTTT. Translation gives CASSPGAGDRVTEAFF.

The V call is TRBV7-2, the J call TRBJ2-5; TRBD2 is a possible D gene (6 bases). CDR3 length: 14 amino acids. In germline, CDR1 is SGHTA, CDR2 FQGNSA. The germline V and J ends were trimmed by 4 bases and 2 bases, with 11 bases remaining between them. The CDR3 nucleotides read TGTGCCAGCAGCTCAAACGGACTACAAGAGACCCAGTACTTC. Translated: CASSSNGLQETQYF.

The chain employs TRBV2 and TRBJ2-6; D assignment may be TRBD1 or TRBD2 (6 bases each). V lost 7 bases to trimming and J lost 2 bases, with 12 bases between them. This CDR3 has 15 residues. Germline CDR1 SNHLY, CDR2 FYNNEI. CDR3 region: CASTRGGPGANVLTF. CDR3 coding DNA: TGTGCCAGCACCAGAGGGGGGCCTGGGGCCAACGTCCTGACTTTC.

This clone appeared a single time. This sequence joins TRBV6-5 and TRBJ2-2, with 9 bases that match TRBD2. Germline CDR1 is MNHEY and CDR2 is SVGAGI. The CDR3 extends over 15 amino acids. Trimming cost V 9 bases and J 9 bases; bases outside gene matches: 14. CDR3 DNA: TGTGCCAGTCAGTCCGGGGCTAGCGGGGAGTGGGAGCTGTTTTTT. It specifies CASQSGASGEWELFF.

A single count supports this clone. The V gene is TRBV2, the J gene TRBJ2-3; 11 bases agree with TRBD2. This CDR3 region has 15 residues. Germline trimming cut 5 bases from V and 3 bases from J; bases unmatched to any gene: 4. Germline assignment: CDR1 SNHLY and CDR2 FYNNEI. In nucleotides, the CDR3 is TGTGCCAGCAGTCAACTAGCGGGGGAAACAGATACGCAGTATTTT. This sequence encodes CASSQLAGETDTQYF.

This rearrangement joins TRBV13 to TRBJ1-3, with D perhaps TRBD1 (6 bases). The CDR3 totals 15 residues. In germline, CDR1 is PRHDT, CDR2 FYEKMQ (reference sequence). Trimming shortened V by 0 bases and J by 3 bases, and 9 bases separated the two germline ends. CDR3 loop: CASSLGDRRGNTIYF. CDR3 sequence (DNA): TGTGCCAGCAGCTTAGGGGACAGACGTGGAAACACCATATATTTT.

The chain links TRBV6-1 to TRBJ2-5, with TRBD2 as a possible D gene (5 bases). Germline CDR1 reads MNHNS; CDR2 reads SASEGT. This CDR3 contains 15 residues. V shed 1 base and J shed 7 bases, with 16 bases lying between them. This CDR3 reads CASSEDRGSPGTQYF. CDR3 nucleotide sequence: TGTGCCAGCAGTGAAGACCGGGGTTCCCCAGGGACCCAGTACTTC.

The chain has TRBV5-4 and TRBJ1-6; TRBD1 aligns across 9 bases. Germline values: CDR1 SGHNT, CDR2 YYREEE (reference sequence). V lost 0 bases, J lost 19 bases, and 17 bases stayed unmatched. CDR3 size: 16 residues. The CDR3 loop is CASSLDPAGQGPGVHF. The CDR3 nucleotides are TGTGCCAGCAGCTTGGACCCCGCGGGACAGGGCCCTGGGGTTCACTTT.

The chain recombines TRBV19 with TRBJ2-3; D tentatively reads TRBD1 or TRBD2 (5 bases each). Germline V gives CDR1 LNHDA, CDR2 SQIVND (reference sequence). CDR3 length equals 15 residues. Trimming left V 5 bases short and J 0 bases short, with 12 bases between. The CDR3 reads CASSSGTSSTDTQYF. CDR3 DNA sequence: TGTGCCAGTAGTTCTGGGACCTCTAGCACAGATACGCAGTATTTT.

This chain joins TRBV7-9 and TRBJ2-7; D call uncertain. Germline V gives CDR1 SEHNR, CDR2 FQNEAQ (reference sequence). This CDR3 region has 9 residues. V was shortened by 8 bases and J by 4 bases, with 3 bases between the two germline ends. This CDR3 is CASGYEQYF. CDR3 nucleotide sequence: TGTGCCAGCGGGTACGAGCAGTACTTC. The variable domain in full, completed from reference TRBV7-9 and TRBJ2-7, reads DTGVSQNPRHKITKRGQNVTFRCDPISEHNRLYWYRQTLGQGPEFLTYFQNEAQLEKSRLLSDRFSAERPKGSFSTLEIQRTEQGDSAMYLCASGYEQYFGPGTRLTVT.

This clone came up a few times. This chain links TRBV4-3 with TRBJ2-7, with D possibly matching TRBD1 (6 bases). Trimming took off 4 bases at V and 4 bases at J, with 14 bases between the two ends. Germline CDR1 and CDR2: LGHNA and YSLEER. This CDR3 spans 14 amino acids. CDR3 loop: CASSLGQGRYEQYF. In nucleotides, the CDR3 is TGCGCCAGCAGCCTCGGGCAGGGGCGTTACGAGCAGTACTTC.

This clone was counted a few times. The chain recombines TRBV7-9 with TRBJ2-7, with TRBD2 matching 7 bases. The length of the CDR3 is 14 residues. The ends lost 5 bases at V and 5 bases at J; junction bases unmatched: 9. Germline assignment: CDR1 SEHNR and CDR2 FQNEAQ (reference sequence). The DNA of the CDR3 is TGTGCCAGCAGCCCCACGGGGGGTAGGGACGAGCAGTACTTC. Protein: CASSPTGGRDEQYF.

This chain's CDR3 is CASSWMDQPQHF. The CDR3, as DNA: TGTGCCAGTAGTTGGATGGATCAGCCCCAGCATTTT. The V gene is TRBV19, the J gene TRBJ1-5; D uncertain. The CDR3 totals 12 residues. With 5 bases removed from V and 5 bases from J, the gap between germline ends came to 7 bases. The germline V gene encodes CDR1 LNHDA and CDR2 SQIVND (reference sequence). The variable domain in full, completed from reference TRBV19 and TRBJ1-5, reads DGGITQSPKYLFRKEGQNVTLSCEQNLNHDAMYWYRQDPGQGLRLIYYSQIVNDFQKGDIAEGYSVSREKKESFPLTVTSAQKNPTAFYLCASSWMDQPQHFGDGTRLSIL.

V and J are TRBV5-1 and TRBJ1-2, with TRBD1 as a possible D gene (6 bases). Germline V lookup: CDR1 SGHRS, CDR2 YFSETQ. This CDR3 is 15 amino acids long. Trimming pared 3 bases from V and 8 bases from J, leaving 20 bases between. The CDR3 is CASSSGDRDIRGYTF. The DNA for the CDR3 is TGCGCCAGCAGCTCAGGGGACCGGGACATACGAGGCTACACCTTC.

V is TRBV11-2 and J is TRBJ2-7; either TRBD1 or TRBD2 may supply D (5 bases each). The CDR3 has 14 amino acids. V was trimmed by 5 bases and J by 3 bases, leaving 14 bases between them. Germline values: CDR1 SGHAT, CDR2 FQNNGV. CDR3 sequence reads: CASSAGTTNYEQYF. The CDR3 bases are TGTGCCAGCAGCGCCGGGACCACCAACTACGAGCAGTACTTC.